One and the same sample provided the 27 T cell receptor beta chains below, sequenced in a study of STAT3 mutations in large granular lymphocyte leukemia. Study results and limitations: Every T-cell large granular lymphocyte leukemia patient had at least one immunodominant TCR beta clonotype.

Assay used: immunoSEQ multiplex PCR; TCRdb lists only in-frame clones, some missing. The profile shows 37,000 or so clones, roughly 90% of them singletons. Which antigens these TCRs recognize remains unknown. The sample consisted of PBMCs. The receptors derive from a human donor with T large granular lymphocyte leukemia. Some clones in this sample may be carry-over from other donors' samples.

V is TRBV5-1 and J is TRBJ1-2; D gene unclear. The ends were cut back, 0 bases at V and 0 bases at J, with 6 bases in the middle. CDR1 and CDR2 from the germline V gene are SGHRS and YFSETQ. The CDR3 is 14 residues long. The CDR3 DNA is TGCGCCAGCAGCTTGGAGGACTCTAACTATGGCTACACCTTC. It yields the protein CASSLEDSNYGYTF. The entire variable domain, with the rest obtained from reference TRBV5-1 and TRBJ1-2, is as follows: KAGVTQTPRYLIKTRGQQVTLSCSPISGHRSVSWYQQTPGQGLQFLFEYFSETQRNKGNFPGRFSGRQFSNSRSEMNVSTLELGDSALYLCASSLEDSNYGYTFGSGTRLTVV.

This chain links TRBV4-2 with TRBJ2-5; 9 bases fit TRBD2. This CDR3 region has 14 residues. Germline V gene sequence: CDR1 LGHNA, CDR2 YNFKEQ. The V and J ends lost 0 bases and 4 bases, in that order; junction bases with no gene match: 0. The CDR3 reads CASSQELAGETQYF. CDR3 bases: TGTGCCAGCAGCCAAGAACTAGCGGGAGAGACCCAGTACTTC.

The rearrangement uses TRBV5-8 and TRBJ2-7, with D unresolved. V lost 2 bases and J 3 bases, leaving 15 bases between the germline ends. Germline values: CDR1 SGHTS, CDR2 YDEGEE. The CDR3 runs 15 residues. This CDR3 is CASSFRAGTSYEQYF. In DNA form, the CDR3 reads TGTGCCAGCAGCTTTAGGGCAGGCACAAGCTACGAGCAGTACTTC.

The rearrangement links TRBV4-3 to TRBJ2-2; D is possibly TRBD1 (5 bases). Trimming removed 3 bases at V and 7 bases at J, with 12 bases between. Germline V gene sequence: CDR1 LGHNA, CDR2 YSLEER. CDR3 size: 14 residues. This chain's CDR3 is CASSQGRVSGELFF. Here the CDR3 DNA reads TGCGCCAGCAGCCAGGGCAGGGTAAGCGGGGAGCTGTTTTTT.

The chain employs TRBV28 and TRBJ1-2; 7 bases are shared with TRBD1. Germline trimming cut 4 bases from V and 4 bases from J; bases unmatched to any gene: 6. Germline V gene sequence: CDR1 MDHEN, CDR2 SYDVKM. This CDR3 contains 14 residues. DNA for the CDR3: TGTGCCAGCAGTTCCGGACAGGTCGGCTATGGCTACACCTTC. Translating gives CASSSGQVGYGYTF.

The chain is built from TRBV9 and TRBJ1-1, with 7 bases aligning to TRBD1. Looked up from germline, CDR1 is SGDLS and CDR2 is YYNGEE. V dropped 3 bases and J dropped 5; count of bases not matched to a gene: 10. The CDR3 length is 15 residues. CDR3 protein: CASSGPRGLGTEAFF. The CDR3 DNA follows: TGTGCCAGCAGCGGACCGAGGGGGCTGGGAACTGAAGCTTTCTTT.

J is TRBJ1-5 and V is TRBV27; 8 bases match TRBD1. With 8 bases clipped from V and 4 bases from J, the junction kept 10 bases outside the gene matches. The CDR3 covers 15 residues. The germline gives CDR1 MNHEY, CDR2 SMNVEV (reference sequence). For the CDR3, the DNA is TGTGCCAGCCGCCGCGACAGGGGTCGGAATCAGCCCCAGCATTTT. Translating it yields CASRRDRGRNQPQHF.

The J gene is TRBJ2-3, the V gene TRBV6-5, with TRBD2 matching 8 bases. Germline-derived CDR1 and CDR2 are MNHEY and SVGAGI. This CDR3 is built from 15 residues. J lost 6 bases, V lost 4 bases, and 9 bases had no gene match. As DNA, the CDR3 is TGTGCCAGCAGTTTCCTCGGGGGGGCCGCTGATACGCAGTATTTT. It translates to CASSFLGGAADTQYF.

J is TRBJ2-5 and V is TRBV6-5; a weak D match, TRBD2 (6 bases). The CDR3 length is 14 residues. The V gene's germline CDR1 is MNHEY and CDR2 SVGAGI. The V end lost 9 bases, the J end lost 5 bases, and 19 bases lay between the germline ends. The CDR3 DNA sequence: TGTGCCAGTGGAGGAGGGCAGCTGGGGGAGACCCAGTACTTC. This codes for CASGGGQLGETQYF.

V and J are TRBV5-6 and TRBJ1-2; 12 bases fit TRBD1. Germline loops: CDR1 SGHDT, CDR2 YYEEEE. CDR3 length: 14 residues. V lost 4 bases and J lost 5; bases outside the gene matches: 3. CDR3 in amino acids: CASSGGQGAYGYTF. CDR3 DNA sequence: TGTGCCAGCAGCGGGGGACAGGGGGCTTATGGCTACACCTTC. Combining the CDR3 with reference TRBV5-6 and TRBJ1-2 gives the whole variable domain DAGVTQSPTHLIKTRGQQVTLRCSPKSGHDTVSWYQQALGQGPQFIFQYYEEEERQRGNFPDRFSGHQFPNYSSELNVNALLLGDSALYLCASSGGQGAYGYTFGSGTRLTVV.

The V gene is TRBV7-9, the J gene TRBJ1-1; D is undetermined. Per the germline V gene, CDR1 is SEHNR and CDR2 is FQNEAQ (reference sequence). The CDR3 is 13 amino acids. V was shortened by 8 bases and J by 3 bases, with 13 bases between the two germline ends. The DNA for the CDR3 is TGTGCCAGCGGCGGGTGGGTGGACACTGAAGCTTTCTTT. Its translation: CASGGWVDTEAFF.

V gene TRBV9 combines with J gene TRBJ1-6; no clear D. The V gene's germline CDR1 is SGDLS and CDR2 YYNGEE. The CDR3 has 15 amino acids. Trimming left V 2 bases short and J 10 bases short, with 16 bases between. The CDR3 spells CASSVHTTGGSPLHF. The DNA for the CDR3 is TGTGCCAGCAGCGTCCATACGACTGGCGGCTCACCCCTCCACTTT.

The chain links TRBV11-2 to TRBJ2-6, with D unclear. V was trimmed by 2 bases and J by 6 bases, leaving 11 bases between them. The CDR3 covers 15 residues. Per germline, CDR1 SGHAT and CDR2 FQNNGV. For the CDR3, the DNA is TGTGCCAGCAGCTTAAGGCCTTCCGTGGCCAACGTCCTGACTTTC. This codes for CASSLRPSVANVLTF.

The chain links TRBV5-3 to TRBJ1-1; D not certain. TRBV5-3 qualifies as an ORF whose function is uncertain. The ends were cut back, 10 bases at V and 1 base at J, with 8 bases in the middle. This CDR3 is built from 11 residues. The CDR3 DNA reads TGTGCCCGGGCCCGGAACACTGAAGCTTTCTTT. Protein: CARARNTEAFF.

The chain recombines TRBV19 with TRBJ1-1; D gene unclear. The CDR3 length is 14 residues. In germline, CDR1 is LNHDA, CDR2 SQIVND (reference sequence). V was clipped by 6 bases and J by 4 bases, with 15 bases between them. The CDR3 here is CASRPNGMGTEAFF. DNA for the CDR3: TGTGCCAGTAGGCCGAACGGAATGGGCACTGAAGCTTTCTTT.

This chain connects TRBV2 to TRBJ1-3; D is unclear. This CDR3 has 14 amino acids. V dropped 4 bases and J dropped 4 bases, with 11 bases sitting between them. CDR1 is SNHLY and CDR2 is FYNNEI in the germline V gene. The chain's CDR3 is CASSGQRTGNTIYF. The CDR3 region has the DNA TGTGCCAGCAGTGGGCAGAGAACCGGAAACACCATATATTTT.

This clone was seen a handful of times. The chain carries TRBV30 and TRBJ1-2; a possible D gene is TRBD1 (6 bases). The V end was cut by 5 bases, the J end by 2 bases, with 9 bases between. This CDR3 region has 12 residues. CDR1 is GTSNPN, CDR2 SVGIG, per germline (reference sequence). CDR3 DNA: TGTGCCTGGCAACAGGGAAACTATGGCTACACCTTC. This codes for CAWQQGNYGYTF.

This clone was recorded a few times. The chain is built from TRBV19 and TRBJ2-7, with D possibly matching TRBD1 (5 bases). The germline CDR1 and CDR2 sequences are LNHDA and SQIVND (reference sequence). CDR3 length: 13 amino acids. Trimming removed 3 bases at V and 3 bases at J, with 9 bases between. Here the CDR3 reads CASSMVRDYEQYF. CDR3 nucleotides: TGTGCCAGTAGTATGGTCAGGGACTACGAGCAGTACTTC. Full variable domain (outside the CDR3, taken from reference TRBV19 and TRBJ2-7): DGGITQSPKYLFRKEGQNVTLSCEQNLNHDAMYWYRQDPGQGLRLIYYSQIVNDFQKGDIAEGYSVSREKKESFPLTVTSAQKNPTAFYLCASSMVRDYEQYFGPGTRLTVT.

Points on this clone: One end of the junction does not line up with germline, which may come from a read error. The J gene is TRBJ2-2, the V gene TRBV7-8, with 7 bases aligning to TRBD2. Germline V gene lookup returns CDR1 SGHVS and CDR2 FQNEAQ. The CDR3 covers 13 residues. The CDR3: CANSGVNTGELFF. DNA for the CDR3: TGTGCCAACAGCGGGGTGAACACCGGGGAGCTGTTTTTT.

The chain is built from TRBV5-4 and TRBJ1-2; D is undetermined. Trimming cost V 4 bases and J 4 bases, with 14 bases left between them. This CDR3 has 14 amino acids. The germline CDR1 and CDR2 sequences are SGHNT and YYREEE (reference sequence). CDR3 residues: CASSPLAASYGYTF. The CDR3 DNA reads as TGTGCCAGCAGCCCCTTGGCAGCTTCCTATGGCTACACCTTC. Combining the CDR3 with reference TRBV5-4 and TRBJ1-2 gives the whole variable domain ETGVTQSPTHLIKTRGQQVTLRCSSQSGHNTVSWYQQALGQGPQFIFQYYREEENGRGNFPPRFSGLQFPNYSSELNVNALELDDSALYLCASSPLAASYGYTFGSGTRLTVV.

V is TRBV28 and J is TRBJ1-1, with D unresolved. Germline V gives CDR1 MDHEN, CDR2 SYDVKM. V dropped 5 bases and J dropped 0 bases, with 16 bases sitting between them. The CDR3 is made up of 16 amino acids. The CDR3 nucleotides read TGTGCCAGCAGTCTCAACGATCTCGTCATGAACACTGAAGCTTTCTTT. Protein: CASSLNDLVMNTEAFF.

This chain uses TRBV27 with TRBJ1-1, with a weak D call TRBD1 (5 bases). This CDR3 has 14 amino acids. Trimming pared 5 bases from V and 5 bases from J, leaving 15 bases between. CDR1 is MNHEY and CDR2 is SMNVEV in the germline V gene (reference sequence). This CDR3 reads CASSLSGKKTEAFF. CDR3 coding DNA: TGTGCCAGCAGTCTGTCAGGGAAGAAGACTGAAGCTTTCTTT.

V and J are TRBV6-1 and TRBJ2-3, with a weak D call TRBD1 (6 bases). Trimming took off 8 bases at V and 0 bases at J, with 12 bases between the two ends. Germline CDR1 MNHNS, CDR2 SASEGT. The length of the CDR3 is 14 residues. The CDR3 protein is CASATGSSTDTQYF. Here the CDR3 DNA reads TGTGCCAGCGCAACAGGGTCGAGCACAGATACGCAGTATTTT.

This clone was observed a few times. The V call is TRBV4-2, the J call TRBJ1-6, with 7 nucleotides matching TRBD1. Germline CDR1 is LGHNA and CDR2 is YNFKEQ. The CDR3 spans 18 residues. J was trimmed by 10 bases and V by 0 bases; bases with no gene match: 15. The chain's CDR3 is CASSQDIGGRGRLSPLHF. The DNA for the CDR3 is TGTGCCAGCAGCCAAGATATAGGAGGCAGGGGGAGGTTGTCACCCCTCCACTTT.

CDR3 loop: CAISTVYNEQFF. The DNA for the CDR3 is TGTGCCATCAGCACAGTCTACAATGAGCAGTTCTTC. This chain joins TRBV10-3 and TRBJ2-1; D is unresolved. CDR1 ENHRY and CDR2 SYGVKD come from the germline V gene. V was pared by 6 bases and J by 3 bases, with 6 bases between. The CDR3 covers 12 residues.

The V call is TRBV7-2, the J call TRBJ2-7; 7 positions match TRBD1. V gave up 2 bases and J gave up 2 bases; unmatched junction bases: 6. CDR1 and CDR2 (germline): SGHTA, FQGNSA. This CDR3 has 15 residues. As DNA, the CDR3 is TGTGCCAGCAGCTTATTTGTGACAGGGCCCTACGAGCAGTACTTC. Translated: CASSLFVTGPYEQYF.

This rearrangement joins TRBV5-4 to TRBJ2-7; D is uncertain. Trimming took 0 bases from V and 1 from J, leaving 5 bases between them. This CDR3 spans 13 amino acids. CDR1 is SGHNT and CDR2 is YYREEE in the germline V gene (reference sequence). The CDR3 is CASSLEASYEQYF. CDR3 in DNA: TGTGCCAGCAGCTTGGAGGCGTCCTACGAGCAGTACTTC. Based on the CDR3 plus reference TRBV5-4 and TRBJ2-7, the full variable domain is ETGVTQSPTHLIKTRGQQVTLRCSSQSGHNTVSWYQQALGQGPQFIFQYYREEENGRGNFPPRFSGLQFPNYSSELNVNALELDDSALYLCASSLEASYEQYFGPGTRLTVT.